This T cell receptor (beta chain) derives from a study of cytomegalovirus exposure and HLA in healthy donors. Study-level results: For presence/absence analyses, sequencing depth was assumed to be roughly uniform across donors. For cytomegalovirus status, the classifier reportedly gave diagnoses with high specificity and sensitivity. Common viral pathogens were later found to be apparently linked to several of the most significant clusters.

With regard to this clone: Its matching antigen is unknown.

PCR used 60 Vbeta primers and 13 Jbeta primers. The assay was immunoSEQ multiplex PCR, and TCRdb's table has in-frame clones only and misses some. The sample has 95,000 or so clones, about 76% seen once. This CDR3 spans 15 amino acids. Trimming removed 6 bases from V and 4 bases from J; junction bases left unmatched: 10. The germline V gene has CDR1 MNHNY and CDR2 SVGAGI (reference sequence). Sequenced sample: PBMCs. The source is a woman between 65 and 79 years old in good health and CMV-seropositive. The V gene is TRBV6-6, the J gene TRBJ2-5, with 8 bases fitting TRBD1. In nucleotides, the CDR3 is TGTGCCAGCAGCGCTCAGGGGGCTCTCATAGAGACCCAGTACTTC. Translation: CASSAQGALIETQYF.